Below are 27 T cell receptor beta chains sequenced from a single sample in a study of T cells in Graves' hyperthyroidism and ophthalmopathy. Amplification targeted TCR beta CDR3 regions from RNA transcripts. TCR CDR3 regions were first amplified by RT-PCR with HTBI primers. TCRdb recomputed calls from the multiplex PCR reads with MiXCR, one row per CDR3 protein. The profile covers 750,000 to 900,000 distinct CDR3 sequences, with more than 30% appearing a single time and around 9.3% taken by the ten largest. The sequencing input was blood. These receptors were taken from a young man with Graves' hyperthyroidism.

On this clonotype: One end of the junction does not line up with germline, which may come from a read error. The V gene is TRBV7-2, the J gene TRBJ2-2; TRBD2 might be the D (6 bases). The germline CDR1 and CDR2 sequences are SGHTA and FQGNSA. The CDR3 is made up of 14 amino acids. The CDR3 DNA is TGTGCCAGCAGTTACTCGGGCGAAGGCGGGGAGCTGCTTTTT. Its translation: CASSYSGEGGELLF.

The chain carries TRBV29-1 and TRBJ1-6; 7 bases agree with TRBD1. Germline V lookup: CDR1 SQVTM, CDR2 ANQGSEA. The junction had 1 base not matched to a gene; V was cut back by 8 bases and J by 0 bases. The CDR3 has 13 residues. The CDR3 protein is CSRDSSYNSPLHF. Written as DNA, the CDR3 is TGCAGCCGGGACAGCTCCTATAATTCACCCCTCCACTTT.

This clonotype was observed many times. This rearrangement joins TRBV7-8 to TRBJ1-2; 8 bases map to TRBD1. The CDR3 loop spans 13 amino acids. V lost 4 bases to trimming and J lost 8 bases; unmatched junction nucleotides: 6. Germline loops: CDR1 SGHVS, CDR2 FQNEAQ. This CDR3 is CASSYRTGQGYTF. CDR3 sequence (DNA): TGTGCCAGCAGCTACCGGACAGGGCAGGGCTACACCTTC.

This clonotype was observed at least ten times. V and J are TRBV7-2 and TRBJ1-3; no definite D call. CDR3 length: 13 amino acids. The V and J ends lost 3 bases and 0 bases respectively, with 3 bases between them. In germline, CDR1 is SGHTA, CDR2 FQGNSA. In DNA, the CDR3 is TGTGCCAGCAGCTTCGGCTCTGGAAACACCATATATTTT. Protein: CASSFGSGNTIYF.

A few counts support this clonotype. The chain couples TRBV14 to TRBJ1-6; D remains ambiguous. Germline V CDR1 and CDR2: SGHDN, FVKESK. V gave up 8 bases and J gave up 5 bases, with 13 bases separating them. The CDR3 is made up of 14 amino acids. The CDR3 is CASSPGRNNSPLHF. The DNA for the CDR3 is TGTGCCAGCTCACCCGGGAGGAATAATTCACCCCTCCACTTT.

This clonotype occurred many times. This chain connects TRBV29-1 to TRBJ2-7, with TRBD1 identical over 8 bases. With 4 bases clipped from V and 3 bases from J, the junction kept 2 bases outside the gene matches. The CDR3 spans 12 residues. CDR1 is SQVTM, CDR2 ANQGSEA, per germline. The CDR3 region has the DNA TGCAGCGTTGCAGGGACAGGCTACGAGCAGTACTTC. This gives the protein CSVAGTGYEQYF.

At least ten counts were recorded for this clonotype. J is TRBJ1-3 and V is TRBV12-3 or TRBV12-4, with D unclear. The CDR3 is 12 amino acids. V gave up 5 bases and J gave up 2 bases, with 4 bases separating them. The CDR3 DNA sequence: TGTGCCAGCAGTAAGGCTGGAAACACCATATATTTT. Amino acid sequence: CASSKAGNTIYF.

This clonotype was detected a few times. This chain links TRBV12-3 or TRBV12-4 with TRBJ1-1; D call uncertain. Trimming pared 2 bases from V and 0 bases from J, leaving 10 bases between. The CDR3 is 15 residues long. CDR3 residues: CASSLIETMNTEAFF. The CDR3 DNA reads TGTGCCAGCAGTTTAATTGAGACCATGAACACTGAAGCTTTCTTT.

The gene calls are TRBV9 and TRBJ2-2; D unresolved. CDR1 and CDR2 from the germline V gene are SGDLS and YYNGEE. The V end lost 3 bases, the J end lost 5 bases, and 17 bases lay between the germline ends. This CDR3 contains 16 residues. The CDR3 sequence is CASSARSRRMTGELFF. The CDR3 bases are TGTGCCAGCAGCGCAAGGAGCAGGAGAATGACCGGGGAGCTGTTTTTT.

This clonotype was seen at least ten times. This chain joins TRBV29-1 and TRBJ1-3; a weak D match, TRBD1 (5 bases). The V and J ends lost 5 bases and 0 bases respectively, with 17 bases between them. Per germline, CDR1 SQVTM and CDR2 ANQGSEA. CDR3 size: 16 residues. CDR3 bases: TGCAGCGTTACCATCGGGACCCAAACCTCTGGAAACACCATATATTTT. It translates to CSVTIGTQTSGNTIYF.

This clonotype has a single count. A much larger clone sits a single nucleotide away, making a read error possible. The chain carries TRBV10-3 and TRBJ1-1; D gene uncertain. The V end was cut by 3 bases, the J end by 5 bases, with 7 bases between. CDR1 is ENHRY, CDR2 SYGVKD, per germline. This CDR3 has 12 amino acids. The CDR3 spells CAISDEETEAFF. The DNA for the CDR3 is TGTGCCATCAGTGACGAGGAGACTGAAGCTTTCTTT.

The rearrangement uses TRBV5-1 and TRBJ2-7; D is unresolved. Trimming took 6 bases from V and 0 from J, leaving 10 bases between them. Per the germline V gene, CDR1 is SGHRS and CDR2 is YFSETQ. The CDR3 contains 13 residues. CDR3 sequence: CASKEFSSYEQYF. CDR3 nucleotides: TGCGCCAGCAAGGAGTTCTCCTCCTACGAGCAGTACTTC. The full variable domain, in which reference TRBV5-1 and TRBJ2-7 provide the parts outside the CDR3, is KAGVTQTPRYLIKTRGQQVTLSCSPISGHRSVSWYQQTPGQGLQFLFEYFSETQRNKGNFPGRFSGRQFSNSRSEMNVSTLELGDSALYLCASKEFSSYEQYFGPGTRLTVT.

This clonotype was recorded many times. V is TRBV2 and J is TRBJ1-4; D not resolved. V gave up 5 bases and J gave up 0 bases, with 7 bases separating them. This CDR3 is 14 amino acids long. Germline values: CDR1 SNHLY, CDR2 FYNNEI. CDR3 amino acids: CASSIDTTNEKLFF. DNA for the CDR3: TGTGCCAGCAGTATCGATACAACTAATGAAAAACTGTTTTTT. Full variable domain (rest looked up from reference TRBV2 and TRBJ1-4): EPEVTQTPSHQVTQMGQEVILRCVPISNHLYFYWYRQILGQKVEFLVSFYNNEISEKSEIFDDQFSVERPDGSNFTLKIRSTKLEDSAMYFCASSIDTTNEKLFFGSGTQLSVL.

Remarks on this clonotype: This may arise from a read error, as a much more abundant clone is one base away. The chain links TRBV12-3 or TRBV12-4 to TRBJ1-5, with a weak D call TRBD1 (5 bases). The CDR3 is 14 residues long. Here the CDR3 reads CASTSSGSNQSQHF. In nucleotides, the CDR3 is TGTGCCAGCACCTCCTCAGGGAGCAATCAGTCCCAGCATTTT.

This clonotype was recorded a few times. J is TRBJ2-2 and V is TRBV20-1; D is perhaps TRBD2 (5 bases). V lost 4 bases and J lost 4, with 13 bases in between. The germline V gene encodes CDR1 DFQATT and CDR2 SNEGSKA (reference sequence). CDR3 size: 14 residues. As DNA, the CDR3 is TGCAGTGCTACCATTTGGGCGGGCACCGGGGAGCTGTTTTTT. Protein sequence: CSATIWAGTGELFF.

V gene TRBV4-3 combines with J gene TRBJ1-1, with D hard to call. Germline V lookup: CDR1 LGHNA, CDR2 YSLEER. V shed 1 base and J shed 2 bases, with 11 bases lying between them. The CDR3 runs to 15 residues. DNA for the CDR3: TGCGCCAGCAGCCAAGCGCGGAGGCGAAACACTGAAGCTTTCTTT. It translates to CASSQARRRNTEAFF.

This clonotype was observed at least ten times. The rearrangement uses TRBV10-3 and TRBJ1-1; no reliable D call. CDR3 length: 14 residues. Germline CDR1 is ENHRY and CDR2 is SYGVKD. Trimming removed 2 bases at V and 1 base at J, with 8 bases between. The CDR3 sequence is CAISEGVGNTEAFF. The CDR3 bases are TGTGCCATCAGTGAGGGCGTTGGGAACACTGAAGCTTTCTTT.

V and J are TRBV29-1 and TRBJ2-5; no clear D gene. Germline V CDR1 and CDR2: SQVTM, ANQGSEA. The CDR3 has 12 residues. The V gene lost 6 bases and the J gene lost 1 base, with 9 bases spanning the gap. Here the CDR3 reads CSVGSGQETQYF. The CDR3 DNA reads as TGCAGCGTGGGGTCGGGCCAAGAGACCCAGTACTTC.

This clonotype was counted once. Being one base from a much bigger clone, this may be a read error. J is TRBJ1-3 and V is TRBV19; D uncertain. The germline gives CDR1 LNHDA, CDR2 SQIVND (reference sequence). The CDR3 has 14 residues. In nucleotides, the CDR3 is TGTGCCAGTAGTATGGGAATCTCTGGAAGCACCATATATTTT. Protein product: CASSMGISGSTIYF.

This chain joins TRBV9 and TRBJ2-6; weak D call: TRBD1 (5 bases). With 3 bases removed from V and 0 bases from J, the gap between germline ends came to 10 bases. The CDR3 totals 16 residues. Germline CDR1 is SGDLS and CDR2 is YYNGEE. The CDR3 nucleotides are TGTGCCAGCAGCGCCCGACAGAACTCTGGGGCCAACGTCCTGACTTTC. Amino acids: CASSARQNSGANVLTF.

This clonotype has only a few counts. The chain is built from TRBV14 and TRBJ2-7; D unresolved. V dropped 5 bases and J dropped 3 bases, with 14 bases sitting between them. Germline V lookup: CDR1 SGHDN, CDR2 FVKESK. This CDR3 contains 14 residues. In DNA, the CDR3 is TGTGCCAGCAGCTACTCAAGCGCGCTCTACGAGCAGTACTTC. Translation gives CASSYSSALYEQYF.

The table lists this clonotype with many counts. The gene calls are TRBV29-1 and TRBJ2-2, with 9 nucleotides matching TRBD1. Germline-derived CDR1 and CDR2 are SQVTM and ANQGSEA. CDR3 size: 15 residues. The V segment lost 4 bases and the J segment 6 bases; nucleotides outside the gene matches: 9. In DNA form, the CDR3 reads TGCAGCGTTGTTTCGGGACAGGGCAAGGCCGGGGAGCTGTTTTTT. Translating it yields CSVVSGQGKAGELFF.

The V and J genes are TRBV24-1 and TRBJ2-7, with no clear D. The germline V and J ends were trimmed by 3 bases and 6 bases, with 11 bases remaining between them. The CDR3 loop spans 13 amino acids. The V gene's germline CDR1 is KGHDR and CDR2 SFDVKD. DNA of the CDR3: TGTGCCACCAGTGATCAGGACCATCCCGAGCAGTACTTC. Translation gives CATSDQDHPEQYF.

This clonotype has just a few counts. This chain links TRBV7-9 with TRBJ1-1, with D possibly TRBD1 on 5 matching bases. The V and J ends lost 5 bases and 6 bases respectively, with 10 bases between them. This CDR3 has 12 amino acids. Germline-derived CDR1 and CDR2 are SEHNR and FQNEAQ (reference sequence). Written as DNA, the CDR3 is TGTGCCAGCAGCACCGGGGCCTCTGAAGCTTTCTTT. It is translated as CASSTGASEAFF.

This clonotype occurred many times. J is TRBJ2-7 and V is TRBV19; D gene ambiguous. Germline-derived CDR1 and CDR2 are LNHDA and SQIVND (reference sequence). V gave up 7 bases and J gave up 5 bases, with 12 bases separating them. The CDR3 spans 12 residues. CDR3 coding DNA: TGTGCCAGTATGGGTAGAATTAACGAGCAGTACTTC. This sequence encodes CASMGRINEQYF.

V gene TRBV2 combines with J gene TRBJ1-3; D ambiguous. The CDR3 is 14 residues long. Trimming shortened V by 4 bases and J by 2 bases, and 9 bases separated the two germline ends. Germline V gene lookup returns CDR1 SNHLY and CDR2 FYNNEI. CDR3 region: CASSAQRTGNTIYF. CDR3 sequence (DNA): TGTGCCAGCAGTGCCCAACGGACTGGAAACACCATATATTTT.

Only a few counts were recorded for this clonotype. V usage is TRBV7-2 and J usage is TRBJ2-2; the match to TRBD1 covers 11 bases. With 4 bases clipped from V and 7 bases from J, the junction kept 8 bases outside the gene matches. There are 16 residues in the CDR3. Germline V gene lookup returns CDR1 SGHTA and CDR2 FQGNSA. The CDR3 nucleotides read TGTGCCAGCAGCTCTACCGGGACAGGGGGGATCGGGGAGCTGTTTTTT. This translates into CASSSTGTGGIGELFF.